A single T cell receptor beta chain is shown here with its context. Its antigen remains unidentified. This entry is derived from a study of T-cell reconstitution after alpha-beta-depleted transplantation in children. Points from the study as a whole: Among T cells one year after transplant, newly produced cells accounted for most counts and diversity. TCRbeta diversity was high at day 60 in some patients (a result of surviving recipient T cells and thymic progenitors). Several hundred graft clones that had expanded were reportedly the source of alpha-beta T cells about two months after transplant.

Germline assignment: CDR1 MDHEN and CDR2 SYDVKM. V was clipped by 3 bases and J by 6 bases, with 24 bases between them. This CDR3 contains 18 residues. Construction of the TCRbeta library involved unique molecular identifiers. TCRdb re-called the PCR reads with MiXCR, one entry per CDR3 protein. The data show approximately 500,000 distinct CDR3 sequences, with over 9.5% seen just once and just over 2% held by the top ten. The chain employs TRBV28 and TRBJ2-1; the D call may be TRBD1 or TRBD2 (6 bases each). The TCR originated in a child aged 2-15 years with inherited bone marrow failure, due to receive a stem cell transplant. Source: PBMCs, taken before TCRalphabeta/CD19-depleted stem cell transplant. The CDR3 loop is CASSLDPQGGTHVNEQFF. The CDR3, as DNA: TGTGCCAGCAGTTTGGACCCACAGGGCGGGACCCATGTCAATGAGCAGTTCTTC.